This TCR beta chain was identified during a study of T cells in Graves' hyperthyroidism and ophthalmopathy. CDR1 is KGHSH and CDR2 is LQKENI in the germline V gene. The germline V and J ends were trimmed by 5 bases and 3 bases, with 13 bases remaining between them. CDR3 length equals 15 residues. A patient was excluded if there was uncontrolled infection, other autoimmune disease, pregnancy or lactation. What was amplified from RNA transcripts were TCR beta CDR3 regions. First-round RT-PCR of the TCR CDR3 relied on the HTBI primer set. TCRdb itself ran the multiplex PCR reads through MiXCR, one entry per CDR3 protein. The data show 400,000 to 550,000 distinct CDR3 sequences, 14% seen once.

V usage is TRBV18 and J usage is TRBJ2-2; tentatively, D is TRBD1 or TRBD2 (6 bases each). The specimen was blood. The sequence was obtained from a woman aged 18-29 years with Graves' hyperthyroidism. The CDR3 nucleotides are TGTGCCAGCTCAACAAACAGGGAGGACACCGGGGAGCTGTTTTTT. This gives the protein CASSTNREDTGELFF.